The next 10 T cell receptor beta chains were all read from a single sample in a study of cytomegalovirus exposure and HLA in healthy donors. The PCR used 60 Vbeta and 13 Jbeta primers. Clones were read by immunoSEQ multiplex PCR, and TCRdb kept only the in-frame ones, dropping some. The table includes about 92,000 clones, over 75% detected once. Material: PBMCs. The origin of the receptors is a man in his forties or fifties in good health and CMV-seropositive.

The chain joins TRBV7-9 to TRBJ1-1; weak D call: TRBD1 (5 bases). Trimming removed 11 bases at V and 0 bases at J, with 10 bases between. Germline V gives CDR1 SEHNR, CDR2 FQNEAQ (reference sequence). The CDR3 length is 12 residues. The DNA of the CDR3 is TGTGCCTGGGGGGGGGTGAACACTGAAGCTTTCTTT. Translating it yields CAWGGVNTEAFF.

The chain has TRBV5-4 and TRBJ2-1; maybe TRBD1 (6 bases). Germline CDR1 is SGHNT and CDR2 is YYREEE (reference sequence). The CDR3 totals 13 residues. V lost 5 bases and J lost 6, with 12 bases in between. CDR3 sequence (DNA): TGTGCCAGCAGATCAGGGGCGAGCAATGAGCAGTTCTTC. The encoded protein is CASRSGASNEQFF.

With regard to this clone: A junction boundary mismatches the germline segment, possibly from a read error. The chain recombines TRBV29-1 with TRBJ1-2; weak D call: TRBD1 (6 bases). Germline-derived CDR1 and CDR2 are SQVTM and ANQGSEA. The CDR3 length is 10 residues. The CDR3 DNA reads as TGCAGCGGGGGACACGATGGCTACCCCTTC. Encoded protein: CSGGHDGYPF.

This clone has only a few counts. J is TRBJ2-1 and V is TRBV7-3; TRBD2 is a possible D gene (6 bases). The V and J ends lost 1 base and 8 bases respectively, with 12 bases between them. In germline, CDR1 is SGHTA, CDR2 FQGTGA. The CDR3 is 14 amino acids. DNA for the CDR3: TGTGCCAGCAGCTTAAATAGCGGTCCGGATGAGCAGTTCTTC. Encoded protein: CASSLNSGPDEQFF.

As to this clone: Relative to the germline gene, one junction end is altered; a read error may explain this. The V call is TRBV5-1, the J call TRBJ1-4; D gene ambiguous. This CDR3 comprises 13 residues. Per the germline V gene, CDR1 is SGHRS and CDR2 is YFSETQ. CDR3 sequence reads: CASSLASNEKLFF. Written as DNA, the CDR3 is TGCGCCAGCAGCTTGGCATCTAACGAAAAACTGTTTTTT.

The chain carries TRBV6-1 and TRBJ1-6; 9 bases fit TRBD1. V dropped 7 bases and J dropped 9; count of bases not matched to a gene: 7. The CDR3 spans 14 residues. Germline V gene lookup returns CDR1 MNHNS and CDR2 SASEGT. The chain's CDR3 is CASTETGGSSPLHF. The DNA for the CDR3 is TGTGCCAGCACCGAGACAGGGGGAAGTTCACCCCTCCACTTT.

With respect to this clone: One junction end disagrees with the germline gene, perhaps due to a read error. This rearrangement joins TRBV25-1 to TRBJ1-2; TRBD1 might be the D (6 bases). The CDR3 consists of 13 residues. CDR1 is MGHDK, CDR2 SYGVNS, per germline. This chain's CDR3 is CASSDQGSYGYPF. The CDR3 DNA reads as TGTGCCAGCAGTGATCAGGGGAGCTATGGCTACCCCTTC.

The chain joins TRBV6-1 to TRBJ2-7; 9 nucleotides match TRBD2. CDR1 is MNHNS and CDR2 is SASEGT in the germline V gene. This CDR3 spans 15 amino acids. With 2 bases clipped from V and 3 bases from J, the junction kept 5 bases outside the gene matches. CDR3 region: CASSEMAGGHYEQYF. CDR3 nucleotide sequence: TGTGCCAGCAGTGAAATGGCGGGAGGGCACTACGAGCAGTACTTC.

The J gene is TRBJ2-5, the V gene TRBV7-2, with D possibly matching TRBD2 (7 bases). The CDR3 contains 17 residues. Per germline, CDR1 SGHTA and CDR2 FQGNSA. V shed 5 bases and J shed 2 bases, with 21 bases lying between them. CDR3 in amino acids: CASSHFRGGKQQETQYF. CDR3 nucleotide sequence: TGTGCCAGCAGCCACTTTAGGGGGGGGAAACAACAAGAGACCCAGTACTTC. Full variable domain (rest looked up from reference TRBV7-2 and TRBJ2-5): GAGVSQSPSNKVTEKGKDVELRCDPISGHTALYWYRQSLGQGLEFLIYFQGNSAPDKSGLPSDRFSAERTGGSVSTLTIQRTQQEDSAVYLCASSHFRGGKQQETQYFGPGTRLLVL.

This chain uses TRBV5-1 with TRBJ2-3; 14 bases map to TRBD2. Germline V gives CDR1 SGHRS, CDR2 YFSETQ. The CDR3 totals 17 residues. Germline trimming cut 0 bases from V and 2 bases from J; bases unmatched to any gene: 2. The CDR3 is CASSLGLAGGDTDTQYF. In DNA, the CDR3 is TGCGCCAGCAGCTTGGGACTAGCGGGGGGGGACACAGATACGCAGTATTTT. Looking up the rest from reference TRBV5-1 and TRBJ2-3 gives the full variable domain: KAGVTQTPRYLIKTRGQQVTLSCSPISGHRSVSWYQQTPGQGLQFLFEYFSETQRNKGNFPGRFSGRQFSNSRSEMNVSTLELGDSALYLCASSLGLAGGDTDTQYFGPGTRLTVL.